The 27 T cell receptor beta chains given below trace back to one sample, sequenced in a study of blood T cell repertoires in COVID-19. Clones were read by immunoSEQ multiplex PCR, and TCRdb kept only the in-frame ones, dropping some. The table has over 85,000 clones, just over 75% seen once. Sequencing input: peripheral blood. Receptors were obtained from an elderly woman with acute or convalescent COVID-19.

This chain uses TRBV6-6 with TRBJ1-4, with unresolved D. The CDR3 is made up of 15 amino acids. CDR1 and CDR2 from the germline V gene are MNHNY and SVGAGI (reference sequence). The germline V and J ends were trimmed by 2 bases and 8 bases, with 15 bases remaining between them. The CDR3 is CASSYGLAVEEKLFF. The CDR3 nucleotides are TGTGCCAGCAGTTACGGCCTAGCGGTGGAGGAAAAACTGTTTTTT.

The V call is TRBV7-2, the J call TRBJ1-2; 7 bases match TRBD1. CDR3 size: 14 residues. V shed 4 bases and J 8 bases; nucleotides not matched to a gene: 10. Germline CDR1 is SGHTA and CDR2 is FQGNSA. CDR3 region: CASSSGQVRRGYTF. DNA for the CDR3: TGTGCCAGCAGCTCCGGACAGGTCCGACGCGGCTACACCTTC.

The CDR3 DNA is TGTGCCAGCAGTTACTCCGACCCCCGGCGGGGTGAAAAACTGTTTTTT. This gives the protein CASSYSDPRRGEKLFF. The V and J genes are TRBV6-5 and TRBJ1-4; D is ambiguous. CDR3 size: 16 residues. Germline V lookup: CDR1 MNHEY, CDR2 SVGAGI. V lost 0 bases, J lost 7 bases, and 15 bases lay in between.

This chain connects TRBV18 to TRBJ1-5; D is possibly TRBD1 (6 bases). The ends were cut back, 3 bases at V and 4 bases at J, with 7 bases in the middle. The CDR3 loop spans 13 amino acids. Germline-derived CDR1 and CDR2 are KGHSH and LQKENI. The CDR3 DNA is TGTGCCAGCTCACCGACAGGAAATCAGCCCCAGCATTTT. As protein: CASSPTGNQPQHF.

This clone was seen a few times. The V call is TRBV4-1, the J call TRBJ1-4; possible D gene TRBD1, 6 bases. Trimming removed 4 bases at V and 0 bases at J, with 12 bases between. Germline V CDR1 and CDR2: MGHRA, YSYEKL. The CDR3 loop spans 16 amino acids. In DNA, the CDR3 is TGCGCCAGCAGCCGAAACCAGGGGACAACTAATGAAAAACTGTTTTTT. This codes for CASSRNQGTTNEKLFF.

This clone was picked up a small number of times. This rearrangement joins TRBV6-5 to TRBJ2-1; D call uncertain. The CDR3 loop spans 14 amino acids. Trimming left V 2 bases short and J 5 bases short, with 10 bases between. CDR1 MNHEY and CDR2 SVGAGI come from the germline V gene. The CDR3 sequence is CASSYASQNNEQFF. The CDR3 nucleotides read TGTGCCAGCAGTTACGCAAGTCAGAACAATGAGCAGTTCTTC.

The chain is built from TRBV6-1 and TRBJ1-2, with D unclear. The CDR3 covers 16 residues. With 1 base removed from V and 2 bases from J, the gap between germline ends came to 14 bases. The germline V gene encodes CDR1 MNHNS and CDR2 SASEGT. The CDR3 loop is CASSEDLAGFNYGYTF. The CDR3 DNA is TGTGCCAGCAGTGAAGATCTGGCGGGTTTCAACTATGGCTACACCTTC.

The chain employs TRBV9 and TRBJ1-1; D is unclear. V was clipped by 0 bases and J by 1 base, with 10 bases between them. This CDR3 is built from 15 residues. Per the germline V gene, CDR1 is SGDLS and CDR2 is YYNGEE. The CDR3 region has the DNA TGTGCCAGCAGCGTAGTCGTAGGAGAGAACACTGAAGCTTTCTTT. It specifies CASSVVVGENTEAFF.

This clone was counted only a few times. DNA for the CDR3: TGTGCCTGGAGGACAGGACAAAATCAGCCCCAGCATTTT. Translated, it gives CAWRTGQNQPQHF. The chain is built from TRBV30 and TRBJ1-5, with a tentative D call TRBD1 (6 bases). The CDR3 has 13 residues. Trimming shortened V by 3 bases and J by 4 bases, and 10 bases separated the two germline ends. CDR1 is GTSNPN and CDR2 is SVGIG in the germline V gene (reference sequence).

This clone was seen a handful of times. The chain uses TRBV5-1 and TRBJ2-5, with 10 nucleotides matching TRBD1. Germline V lookup: CDR1 SGHRS, CDR2 YFSETQ. There are 14 residues in the CDR3. V lost 6 bases, J lost 1 base, and 3 bases stayed unmatched. The DNA for the CDR3 is TGCGCCAGCACGGACAGGGGGTCCCAAGAGACCCAGTACTTC. Residues: CASTDRGSQETQYF.

This clone was seen only a few times. The rearrangement joins TRBV6-6 to TRBJ2-7, with D perhaps TRBD1 (7 bases). This CDR3 is built from 13 residues. CDR1 is MNHNY and CDR2 is SVGAGI in the germline V gene (reference sequence). Trimming removed 6 bases from V and 5 bases from J, with 14 bases in between. The DNA of the CDR3 is TGTGCCAGCAGAGGGGGCGGGATCGACGAGCAGTACTTC. As protein: CASRGGGIDEQYF.

This rearrangement joins TRBV18 to TRBJ2-7, with TRBD2 matching 7 bases. CDR1 and CDR2 from the germline V gene are KGHSH and LQKENI. Trimming removed 1 base from V and 3 bases from J; junction bases left unmatched: 6. This CDR3 has 15 residues. CDR3 in amino acids: CASSPRAGENYEQYF. For the CDR3, the DNA is TGTGCCAGCTCACCACGGGCGGGAGAAAACTACGAGCAGTACTTC.

V usage is TRBV12-3 or TRBV12-4 and J usage is TRBJ2-1; D call uncertain. The CDR3 contains 10 residues. Trimming stripped 9 bases from V and 5 bases from J, with 5 bases between. CDR3 sequence: CASEDNEQFF. DNA for the CDR3: TGTGCCAGTGAGGACAATGAGCAGTTCTTC.

This chain joins TRBV7-8 and TRBJ2-3, with 8 bases lining up with TRBD1. Germline V gives CDR1 SGHVS, CDR2 FQNEAQ. V gave up 3 bases and J gave up 0 bases; unmatched junction bases: 2. The CDR3 runs 15 residues. CDR3 sequence: CASSFDRGSTDTQYF. The CDR3 bases are TGTGCCAGCAGCTTCGACAGGGGAAGCACAGATACGCAGTATTTT.

The chain joins TRBV7-3 to TRBJ1-6; 9 bases line up with TRBD1. Germline trimming cut 1 base from V and 10 bases from J; bases unmatched to any gene: 5. Per germline, CDR1 SGHTA and CDR2 FQGTGA. The CDR3 has 15 amino acids. The CDR3 sequence: CASSLMGQGESPLHF. DNA of the CDR3: TGTGCCAGCAGCTTAATGGGACAGGGTGAATCACCCCTCCACTTT.

The chain has TRBV5-1 and TRBJ2-3; 9 positions match TRBD1. V lost 4 bases, J lost 5 bases, and 11 bases stayed unmatched. The CDR3 consists of 16 residues. Germline loops: CDR1 SGHRS, CDR2 YFSETQ. This CDR3 is CASSPEGGTGLDTQYF. The CDR3 coding sequence is TGCGCCAGCAGCCCCGAGGGAGGGACAGGGTTAGATACGCAGTATTTT.

The rearrangement joins TRBV28 to TRBJ2-6; D is unclear. The V gene lost 5 bases and the J gene lost 11 bases, with 28 bases spanning the gap. Germline V gene lookup returns CDR1 MDHEN and CDR2 SYDVKM. The CDR3 spans 18 residues. The CDR3 is CASSPFGESTNWPDVLTF. CDR3 in DNA: TGTGCCAGCAGTCCCTTTGGAGAGTCTACTAATTGGCCAGACGTCCTGACTTTC.

The V and J genes are TRBV4-3 and TRBJ2-3; TRBD2 matches 8 bases. Germline V lookup: CDR1 LGHNA, CDR2 YSLEER. Trimming removed 1 base from V and 2 bases from J; junction bases left unmatched: 8. The CDR3 contains 17 residues. The CDR3 bases are TGCGCCAGCAGCCAAGGGCTAGCGGGTTTCGACACAGATACGCAGTATTTT. It specifies CASSQGLAGFDTDTQYF.

The rearrangement joins TRBV3-1 (or the pseudogene TRBV3-2) to TRBJ2-1; 13 positions match TRBD2. V lost 4 bases, J lost 7 bases, and 10 bases stayed unmatched. Germline V gene data show CDR1 as LGHDT and CDR2 as YNNKEL (reference sequence). The CDR3 has 17 amino acids. CDR3 DNA: TGTGCCAGCAGCCCCCAGACTAGCGGGGGGTCTTTTAATGAGCAGTTCTTC. It encodes CASSPQTSGGSFNEQFF.

The chain combines TRBV21-1 with TRBJ1-2; the table names TRBD1, a call not compared with the DNA. TRBV21-1 is a pseudogene segment. The CDR3 has 11 amino acids. The CDR3 here is CASSKPGGCTF. The CDR3 DNA reads TGTGCCAGCAGCAAACCTGGTGGCTGCACCTTC.

The J gene is TRBJ1-3, the V gene TRBV9; D remains ambiguous. Germline values: CDR1 SGDLS, CDR2 YYNGEE. CDR3 length: 16 amino acids. Trimming shortened V by 1 base and J by 0 bases, and 11 bases separated the two germline ends. CDR3 DNA sequence: TGTGCCAGCAGCGTATCAGGCACCGACTCTGGAAACACCATATATTTT. It encodes CASSVSGTDSGNTIYF.

Only one count was recorded for this clone. The chain recombines TRBV11-3 with TRBJ1-5, with D maybe TRBD1 (6 bases). V was shortened by 1 base and J by 10 bases, with 29 bases between the two germline ends. There are 19 residues in the CDR3. Per the germline V gene, CDR1 is SGHNT and CDR2 is YENEEA. The CDR3: CASSLGVPNSGQPSGPQHF. CDR3 coding DNA: TGTGCCAGCAGCTTAGGAGTCCCTAACTCGGGACAACCTTCGGGACCCCAGCATTTT. Full variable domain (missing parts from reference TRBV11-3 and TRBJ1-5): EAGVVQSPRYKIIEKKQPVAFWCNPISGHNTLYWYLQNLGQGPELLIRYENEEAVDDSQLPKDRFSAERLKGVDSTLKIQPAELGDSAVYLCASSLGVPNSGQPSGPQHFGDGTRLSIL.

The chain uses TRBV20-1 and TRBJ1-2; D might be TRBD1 (5 bases). This CDR3 is 11 amino acids long. The V gene's germline CDR1 is DFQATT and CDR2 SNEGSKA (reference sequence). V was pared by 4 bases and J by 4 bases, with 7 bases between. CDR3 residues: CSAKTAYGYTF. The CDR3 nucleotides are TGCAGTGCTAAGACAGCCTATGGCTACACCTTC.

CDR3 loop: CASSLSGATNEKLFF. CDR3 DNA sequence: TGTGCCAGCAGCTTGAGCGGGGCAACTAATGAAAAACTGTTTTTT. The rearrangement links TRBV5-5 to TRBJ1-4; no definite D call. V lost 1 base to trimming and J lost 0 bases, with 7 bases between them. Germline V gene lookup returns CDR1 SGHKS and CDR2 YYEKEE (reference sequence). The CDR3 runs 15 residues.

CDR3 nucleotide sequence: TGCGCCAGCAGCTTGGACAGGGGGATCTACAATGAGCAGTTCTTC. Residues: CASSLDRGIYNEQFF. This chain uses TRBV5-1 with TRBJ2-1; 8 bases are a match to TRBD1. CDR3 length: 15 amino acids. V lost 0 bases to trimming and J lost 3 bases; unmatched junction nucleotides: 2. In germline, CDR1 is SGHRS, CDR2 YFSETQ.

The chain recombines TRBV5-1 with TRBJ2-1; 12 bases are a match to TRBD2. Trimming removed 2 bases from V and 10 bases from J; junction bases left unmatched: 4. CDR1 is SGHRS, CDR2 YFSETQ, per germline. This CDR3 has 14 amino acids. The DNA of the CDR3 is TGCGCCAGCAGCTTTTCACTAGCGGGAGGCGAGCAGTTCTTC. Encoded protein: CASSFSLAGGEQFF.

V gene TRBV2 combines with J gene TRBJ2-5; D ambiguous. The CDR3 length is 11 residues. Per the germline V gene, CDR1 is SNHLY and CDR2 is FYNNEI. V was pared by 7 bases and J by 5 bases, with 8 bases between. The CDR3 here is CASMIGETQYF. The CDR3 DNA is TGTGCCAGCATGATCGGTGAGACCCAGTACTTC.